This T cell receptor beta chain stems from a study of OX40 agonist ivuxolimab in advanced cancers. General study results and limits: Both CD4+ and CD8+ T cell populations in blood had undergone clonal expansion by week 6 at 0.1 to 3.0 mg/kg.

The CDR3 covers 14 residues. V lost 5 bases and J 3 bases, leaving 17 bases between the germline ends. Germline CDR1 and CDR2: GTSNPN and SVGIG (reference sequence). Worth noting for this clone: Its antigen is not known.

TCRdb's copy holds only in-frame clones and misses some; the assay was immunoSEQ multiplex PCR. The sample shows 60,000 to 65,000 clones, approximately 79% of them seen only once. The sequencing used CD4+ or CD8+ T cells sorted from blood, collected in a trial of the OX40 agonist ivuxolimab. The clonotype comes from an adult with an advanced solid tumor such as melanoma, head and neck, liver or kidney cancer. V and J are TRBV30 and TRBJ2-7; either TRBD1 or TRBD2 may supply D (5 bases each). CDR3 nucleotide sequence: TGTGCCTGGGGGAATATGCCGGGGCGCTACGAGCAGTACTTC. Its translation: CAWGNMPGRYEQYF.